Listed below are T cell receptor beta chains from one sample, sequenced in a study of cytomegalovirus exposure and HLA in healthy donors. Produced via immunoSEQ multiplex PCR; TCRdb's table is partial and in-frame only. Seen here are approximately 150,000 clones, 80% to 85% observed once, and the top ten hold less than 3.5%. Input material: PBMCs. These TCRs come from a woman between 25 and 40 years old in good health and CMV-seronegative. The CDR3 runs from the conserved cysteine through the conserved F or W. A D gene is named only where the DNA matches it firmly. Clone size is given for some rows only: seen once, a few or many times, or a class if the clone is expanded.

v_gene	abundance	j_gene	d_gene	CDR3nt	CDR3aa
TRBV7-2	NA	TRBJ2-1	TRBD1	TGTGCCAGCAGCTTATATACTTACCGGGACAGGGAAGGCGTCGATGAGCAGTTCTTC	CASSLYTYRDREGVDEQFF
TRBV11-3	NA	TRBJ2-1	NA	TGTGCCAGCAGCCCAGGGGAGCCCATCCTCTACAATGAGCAGTTCTTC	CASSPGEPILYNEQFF
TRBV5-1	few	TRBJ1-6	TRBD1	TGCGCCAGCAGCTTGGGTGGGACAGGAGCAAGTAATTCACCCCTCCACTTT	CASSLGGTGASNSPLHF
TRBV30	NA	TRBJ2-5	NA	TGTGCCTGGAGTGTAAGCTCGAGTGGGACCCAGTACTTC	CAWSVSSSGTQYF
TRBV6-1	NA	TRBJ2-5	NA	TGTGCCAGCAGTGATGCTTGGGCCACCTCGGCGGAGACCCAGTACTTC	CASSDAWATSAETQYF
TRBV6-1	NA	TRBJ2-1	TRBD2	TGTGCCAGCAGTGAAGGGGCGGGAGAAGGCTACAATGAGCAGTTCTTC	CASSEGAGEGYNEQFF
TRBV2	few	TRBJ2-7	TRBD2	TGTGCCAGCAGTCCGGGACTAGGGAATTACGAGCAGTACTTC	CASSPGLGNYEQYF
TRBV2	NA	TRBJ2-1	TRBD1	TGTGCCAGCACTCGGACAGGGGGCTACAATGAGCAGTTCTTC	CASTRTGGYNEQFF
TRBV5-4	NA	TRBJ2-1	TRBD2	TGTGCCAGCAGCTTGGGTCCTAGCGGGAGGCCCTCTCATGAGCAGTTCTTC	CASSLGPSGRPSHEQFF
TRBV18	NA	TRBJ1-6	NA	TGTGCCAGCTCACCACAGCCGCTGAGAAATAATTCACCCCTCCACTTT	CASSPQPLRNNSPLHF
TRBV5-1	NA	TRBJ2-5	TRBD1	TGCGCCAGCAGCACAGGGGAAGTGGAGACCCAGTACTTC	CASSTGEVETQYF
TRBV14	NA	TRBJ2-5	NA	TGTGCCAGCAGCCTTACTAGAACCCCAGAGACCCAGTACTTC	CASSLTRTPETQYF
TRBV5-1	NA	TRBJ2-1	TRBD1	TGCGCCAGCAGCTTGGTACTTCCGGGCCGGACCAGGGGGGAGCAGTTCTTC	CASSLVLPGRTRGEQFF
TRBV5-5	NA	TRBJ1-5	NA	TGTGCCAGCAGCTTGAGGCCAAACAGGGTTTATAGCAATCAGCCCCAGCATTTT	CASSLRPNRVYSNQPQHF
TRBV4-3	NA	TRBJ1-5	NA	TGCGCCAGCAGCCTTGGGAGGGGCCAGCCCCAGCATTTT	CASSLGRGQPQHF
TRBV18	NA	TRBJ2-1	NA	TGTGCCAGCTCACCACCGGCCCCAACGCTGGAGCAGTTCTTC	CASSPPAPTLEQFF
TRBV20-1	NA	TRBJ2-7	NA	TGCAGTGTAGGAGGAACCTACGAGCAGTACTTC	CSVGGTYEQYF
TRBV2	NA	TRBJ2-1	TRBD2	TGTGCCAGCAGTGAGATGGGACTAGCGGGAGCCCAACCGGGTGAGCAGTTCTTC	CASSEMGLAGAQPGEQFF
TRBV21-1	NA	TRBJ2-7	NA	TGTGCCAGCAGCAAAGACAACTCCTACGAGCAGTACTTC	CASSKDNSYEQYF
TRBV15	once	TRBJ1-4	NA	TGTGCCACCAGCAGAGAAGGACTTCCGAGGGAAAAACTGTTTTTT	CATSREGLPREKLFF
TRBV9	NA	TRBJ1-1	NA	TGTGCCAGCAGCGCAACCCCAGGTTATGTCACTGAAGCTTTCTTT	CASSATPGYVTEAFF
TRBV5-1	NA	TRBJ1-5	TRBD1	TGCGCCAGCACCGAGACAGGGGCTTCGAATCAGCCCCAGCATTTT	CASTETGASNQPQHF
TRBV4-1	NA	TRBJ2-4	TRBD2	TGCGCCAGCGGGGGGGGTGGGAGCGAAATAGCCAAAAACATTCAGTACTTC	CASGGGGSEIAKNIQYF
TRBV2	few	TRBJ2-7	NA	TGTGCCAGCAGTGACTTGCTTATTAGCAACGAGCAGTACTTC	CASSDLLISNEQYF
TRBV6-4	NA	TRBJ2-2	NA	TGTGCCAGCAGTGACTACGGGACCGGGGAGCTGTTTTTT	CASSDYGTGELFF
TRBV21-1	NA	TRBJ1-6	NA	TGTGCCAGCAGCAAAGAGGAGAGCTCCTATAATTCACCCCTCCACTTT	CASSKEESSYNSPLHF
TRBV5-6	few	TRBJ1-4	NA	TGTGCCAGCAGCTCTCGTGAGGGCTCGGAAAAACTGTTTTTT	CASSSREGSEKLFF
TRBV19	NA	TRBJ2-3	NA	TGTGCCAGTAGGGTGACAGGATTTCAAGATACGCAGTATTTT	CASRVTGFQDTQYF
TRBV2	NA	TRBJ1-2	NA	TGTGCCAGCAGTCCTAGCCGTAATCCCCTTAACTATGGCTACACCTTC	CASSPSRNPLNYGYTF
TRBV5-1	NA	TRBJ2-5	NA	TGCGCCAGCAGCTTGGTTGGCCAGGGACAAGAGACCCAGTACTTC	CASSLVGQGQETQYF
TRBV13	NA	TRBJ2-1	NA	TGTGCCAGCAGCTTATTGCTGGACTTGAGCTACAATGAGCAGTTCTTC	CASSLLLDLSYNEQFF
TRBV10-1	NA	TRBJ2-2	TRBD2	TGCGCCAGCAGTTCCGTCAGCGGGAGACTGAACGGGGAGCTGTTTTTT	CASSSVSGRLNGELFF
TRBV29-1	NA	TRBJ2-2	TRBD2	TGCAGCGTTCCGACTAGCGGGGGGCCGTATGGGGAGCTGTTTTTT	CSVPTSGGPYGELFF
TRBV28	NA	TRBJ2-6	NA	TGTGCCAGCAGGAGGGGCGGGGCACTAGGGGTGAGGGCCAACGTCCTGACTTTC	CASRRGGALGVRANVLTF
TRBV7-9	NA	TRBJ1-1	NA	TGTTCCAGCAGCTTACTCAGGGTGAACACTGAAGCTTTCTTT	CSSSLLRVNTEAFF
TRBV27	NA	TRBJ2-7	NA	TGTGCCAGCACCTCTACTGGGAGACGGTACGAGCAGTACTTC	CASTSTGRRYEQYF
TRBV30	NA	TRBJ2-3	TRBD2	TGTGCCTGGAGTGTCAAACTAGCGGGAGTAATAGATACGCAGTATTTT	CAWSVKLAGVIDTQYF